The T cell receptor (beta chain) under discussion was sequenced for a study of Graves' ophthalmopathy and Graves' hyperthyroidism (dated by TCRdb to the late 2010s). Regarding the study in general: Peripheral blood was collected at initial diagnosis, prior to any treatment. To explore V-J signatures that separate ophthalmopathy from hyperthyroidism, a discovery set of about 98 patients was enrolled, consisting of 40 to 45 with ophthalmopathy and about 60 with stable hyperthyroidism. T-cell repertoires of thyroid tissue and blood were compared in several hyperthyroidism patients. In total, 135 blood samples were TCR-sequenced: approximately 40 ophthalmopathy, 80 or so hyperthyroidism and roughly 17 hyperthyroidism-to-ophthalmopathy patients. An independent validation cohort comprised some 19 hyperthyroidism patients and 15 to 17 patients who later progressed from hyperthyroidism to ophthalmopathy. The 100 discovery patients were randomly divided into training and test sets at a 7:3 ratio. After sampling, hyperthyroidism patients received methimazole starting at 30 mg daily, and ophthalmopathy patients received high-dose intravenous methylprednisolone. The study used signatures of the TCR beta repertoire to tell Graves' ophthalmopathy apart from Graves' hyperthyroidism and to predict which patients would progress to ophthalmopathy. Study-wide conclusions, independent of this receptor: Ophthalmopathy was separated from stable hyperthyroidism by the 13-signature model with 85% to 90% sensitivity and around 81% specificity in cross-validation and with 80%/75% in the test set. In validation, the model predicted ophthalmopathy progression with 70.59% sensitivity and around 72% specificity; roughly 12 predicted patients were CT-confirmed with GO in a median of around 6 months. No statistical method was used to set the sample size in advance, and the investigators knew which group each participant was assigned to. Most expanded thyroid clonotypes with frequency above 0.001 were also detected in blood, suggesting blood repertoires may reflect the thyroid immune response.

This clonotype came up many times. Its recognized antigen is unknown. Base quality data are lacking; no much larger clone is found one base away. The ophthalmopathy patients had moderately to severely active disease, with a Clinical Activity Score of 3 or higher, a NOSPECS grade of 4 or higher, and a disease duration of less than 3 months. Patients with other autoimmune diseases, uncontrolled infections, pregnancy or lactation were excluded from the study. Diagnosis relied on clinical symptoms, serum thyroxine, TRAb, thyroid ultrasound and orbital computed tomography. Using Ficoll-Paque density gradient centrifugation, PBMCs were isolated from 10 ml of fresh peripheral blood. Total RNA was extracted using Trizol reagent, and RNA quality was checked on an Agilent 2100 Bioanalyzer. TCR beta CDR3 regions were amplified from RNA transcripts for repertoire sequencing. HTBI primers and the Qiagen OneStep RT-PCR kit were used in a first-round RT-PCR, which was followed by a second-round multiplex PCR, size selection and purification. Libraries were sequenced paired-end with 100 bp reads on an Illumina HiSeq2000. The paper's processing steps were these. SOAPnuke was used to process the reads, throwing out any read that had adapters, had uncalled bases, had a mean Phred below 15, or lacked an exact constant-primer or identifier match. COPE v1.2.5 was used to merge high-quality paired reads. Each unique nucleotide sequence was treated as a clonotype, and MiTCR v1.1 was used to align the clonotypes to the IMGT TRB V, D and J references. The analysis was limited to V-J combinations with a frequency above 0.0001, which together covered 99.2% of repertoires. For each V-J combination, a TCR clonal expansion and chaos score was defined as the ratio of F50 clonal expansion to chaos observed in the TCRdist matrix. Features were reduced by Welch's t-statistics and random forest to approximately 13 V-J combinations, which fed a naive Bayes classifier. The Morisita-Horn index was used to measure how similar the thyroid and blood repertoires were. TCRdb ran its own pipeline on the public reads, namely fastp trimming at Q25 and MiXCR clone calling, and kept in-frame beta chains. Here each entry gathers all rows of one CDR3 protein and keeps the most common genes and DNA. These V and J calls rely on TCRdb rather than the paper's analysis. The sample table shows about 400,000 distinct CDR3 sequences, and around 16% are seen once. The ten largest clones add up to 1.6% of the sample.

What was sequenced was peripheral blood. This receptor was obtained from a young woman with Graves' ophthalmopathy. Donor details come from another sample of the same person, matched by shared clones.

The CDR3 has the sequence CASSHQGQGDYEQYF. The DNA is as follows: TGCGCCAGCAGTCATCAGGGACAGGGGGACTACGAGCAGTACTTC. Recombination connected TRBV5-1 to TRBJ2-7; 11 bases in the junction line up with TRBD1. As encoded in the germline V gene, CDR1 is SGHRS while CDR2 is YFSETQ. V is trimmed back by 5 bases and J by 3 bases, and the junction contains 7 bases that no gene match accounts for. Including cysteine and phenylalanine, the CDR3 has 15 amino acids. Only the CDR3 DNA is retained, 45 bases long and in frame from the first base.